Listed here are 29 T cell receptor beta chains from one sample, sequenced in a study of identical twins. Using its own MiXCR run on the 5' RACE reads, TCRdb lists one record per CDR3 protein. The top ten hold about 0.27% of the sample, which has some 1,700,000 distinct CDR3 sequences, less than 40% seen once. The sequenced material came from cord blood. All receptors come from a newborn girl in good health.

In this sample, this clonotype turned up a few times. The chain recombines TRBV24-1 with TRBJ2-3; D uncertain. CDR1 KGHDR and CDR2 SFDVKD come from the germline V gene. The V gene lost 3 bases and the J gene lost 0 bases, with 15 bases spanning the gap. This CDR3 contains 17 residues. The CDR3 DNA reads TGTGCCACCAGTGATCAGAACCGGGCACCTAGCACAGATACGCAGTATTTT. Its translation is CATSDQNRAPSTDTQYF.

This clonotype was observed a few times. This chain connects TRBV7-8 to TRBJ1-1; 8 nucleotides line up with TRBD1. CDR1 is SGHVS, CDR2 FQNEAQ, per germline. V lost 5 bases, J lost 3 bases, and 11 bases stayed unmatched. CDR3 length: 16 residues. As DNA, the CDR3 is TGTGCCAGCAGCCTGGGACAGGTGGGGACGCACACTGAAGCTTTCTTT. This codes for CASSLGQVGTHTEAFF.

This clonotype has at least ten counts. V and J are TRBV7-2 and TRBJ1-2; tentatively, D is TRBD1 (6 bases). Trimming cost V 2 bases and J 3 bases, with 13 bases left between them. Germline V gives CDR1 SGHTA, CDR2 FQGNSA. This CDR3 has 15 residues. CDR3 in DNA: TGTGCCAGCAGCTTAAGATCTAACAGGGACTATGGCTACACCTTC. As protein: CASSLRSNRDYGYTF.

V and J are TRBV7-9 and TRBJ2-2; 7 bases map to TRBD1. The CDR3 runs 13 residues. V gave up 6 bases and J gave up 9 bases; unmatched junction bases: 7. Germline V CDR1 and CDR2: SEHNR, FQNEAQ (reference sequence). CDR3: CASRIDRDRELFF. In DNA, the CDR3 is TGTGCCAGCAGAATTGACAGGGACCGGGAGCTGTTTTTT.

This clonotype was counted a few times. This chain links TRBV12-3 or TRBV12-4 with TRBJ1-2, with D unclear. This CDR3 has 12 amino acids. Trimming removed 6 bases from V and 4 bases from J, with 9 bases in between. CDR3 DNA sequence: TGTGCCAGCAGATCCGACGGCTATGGCTACACCTTC. This gives the protein CASRSDGYGYTF.

This clonotype was picked up a small number of times. This chain uses TRBV6-2 or TRBV6-3 with TRBJ2-3; D remains unclear. Trimming took 4 bases from V and 0 from J, leaving 14 bases between them. Germline V gene lookup returns CDR1 MNHEY and CDR2 SVGEGT. The CDR3 totals 16 residues. The CDR3 DNA is TGTGCCAGCAGTTCCTCGGGTGGTGGGAGCACAGATACGCAGTATTTT. Its protein is CASSSSGGGSTDTQYF.

About this clonotype: Mismatch with germline at one junction end may stem from a read error. CDR3 region: CASSVALVAGTDTQYF. DNA for the CDR3: TGTGCCAGTAGCGTAGCCCTGGTAGCGGGAACAGATACGCAGTATTTT. The rearrangement joins TRBV9 to TRBJ2-3, with 8 bases that match TRBD2. Looked up from germline, CDR1 is SGDLS and CDR2 is YYNGEE. This CDR3 comprises 16 residues.

The V and J genes are TRBV28 and TRBJ2-2; 7 nucleotides match TRBD2. The CDR3 totals 16 residues. V dropped 6 bases and J dropped 0; count of bases not matched to a gene: 7. CDR1 MDHEN and CDR2 SYDVKM come from the germline V gene. The CDR3 loop is CASRGRAGANTGELFF. The CDR3 nucleotides are TGTGCCAGCAGAGGTCGGGCGGGGGCGAACACCGGGGAGCTGTTTTTT.

This clonotype has a handful of counts. The chain employs TRBV10-2 and TRBJ1-2, with 9 bases matching TRBD1. CDR3 size: 14 residues. Germline V gene sequence: CDR1 WSHSY, CDR2 SAAADI. The ends lost 6 bases at V and 4 bases at J; junction bases unmatched: 6. CDR3 in amino acids: CASRDRGGSYGYTF. CDR3 coding DNA: TGCGCCAGCAGGGACAGGGGTGGCAGCTATGGCTACACCTTC.

A few counts support this clonotype. The chain couples TRBV15 to TRBJ2-3; no definite D call. V was pared by 0 bases and J by 5 bases, with 9 bases between. The CDR3 is made up of 14 amino acids. Per germline, CDR1 LNHNV and CDR2 YYDKDF (reference sequence). CDR3 nucleotides: TGTGCCACCAGCAGAGATCTACGAGGAGATACGCAGTATTTT. It translates to CATSRDLRGDTQYF.

On this clonotype itself: The conserved phenylalanine or tryptophan is not found at the CDR3 terminus, so this likely reflects a read error. CDR3 DNA: TGCGCCAGCAGCCTTGTGGACAGGGTGGTCTACGAGCAGTACTTA. Translating gives CASSLVDRVVYEQYL. V usage is TRBV5-1 and J usage is TRBJ2-7; TRBD1 matches at 8 bases. Trimming at V came to 4 bases and at J to 3 bases, leaving 9 bases not matched to a gene. Germline assignment: CDR1 SGHRS and CDR2 YFSETQ. The CDR3 extends over 15 amino acids.

The rearrangement links TRBV5-1 to TRBJ1-6; no clear D gene. V was shortened by 0 bases and J by 2 bases, with 15 bases between the two germline ends. The CDR3 is 18 amino acids. Germline loops: CDR1 SGHRS, CDR2 YFSETQ. This chain's CDR3 is CASSLGPAEVTYNSPLHF. In DNA, the CDR3 is TGCGCCAGCAGCTTGGGGCCGGCGGAGGTGACCTATAATTCACCCCTCCACTTT.

The gene calls are TRBV12-3 or TRBV12-4 and TRBJ2-1; TRBD2 matches at 8 bases. J gave up 3 bases and V 7 bases, and 2 bases lay outside the gene matches. The CDR3 consists of 13 residues. DNA of the CDR3: TGTGCCAGCATAGCGGGGAACTACAATGAGCAGTTCTTC. Residues: CASIAGNYNEQFF.

The V and J genes are TRBV19 and TRBJ2-1, with D possibly TRBD2 on 7 matching bases. The CDR3 extends over 15 amino acids. V was cut by 4 bases and J by 7 bases, with 17 bases left in between. Germline V CDR1 and CDR2: LNHDA, SQIVND (reference sequence). The CDR3 loop reads CASSKGGGVRNEQFF. The DNA of the CDR3 is TGTGCCAGTAGTAAGGGAGGGGGGGTACGTAATGAGCAGTTCTTC.

The chain couples TRBV12-3 or TRBV12-4 to TRBJ2-1; no firm D call. The CDR3 is 15 amino acids. With 6 bases removed from V and 8 bases from J, the gap between germline ends came to 20 bases. CDR3 loop: CASSLPNRPQHEQFF. The DNA for the CDR3 is TGTGCCAGCAGCCTACCAAACCGCCCGCAGCATGAGCAGTTCTTC.

This clonotype was detected only a few times. V and J are TRBV11-2 and TRBJ1-5; TRBD1 is a possible D gene (5 bases). V was pared by 1 base and J by 4 bases, with 8 bases between. CDR1 and CDR2 from the germline V gene are SGHAT and FQNNGV. There are 14 residues in the CDR3. The CDR3 here is CASSLAEGNQPQHF. CDR3 nucleotide sequence: TGTGCCAGCAGCTTAGCGGAGGGGAATCAGCCCCAGCATTTT.

This clonotype was picked up many times. This rearrangement joins TRBV5-1 to TRBJ2-7, with 7 bases identical to TRBD1. This CDR3 comprises 15 residues. The J segment lost 2 bases and the V segment lost 4 bases, leaving 9 bases of the junction unmatched. Germline V lookup: CDR1 SGHRS, CDR2 YFSETQ. CDR3 nucleotide sequence: TGCGCCAGCAGCCCTGGTTACAGGGGCGCCTACGAGCAGTACTTC. This encodes CASSPGYRGAYEQYF.

This clonotype was seen a handful of times. The chain joins TRBV11-2 to TRBJ2-1, with D perhaps assigned TRBD1 or TRBD2 (5 bases each). The germline V gene has CDR1 SGHAT and CDR2 FQNNGV. Trimming removed 3 bases from V and 6 bases from J, with 15 bases in between. The CDR3 contains 15 residues. This chain's CDR3 is CASSLGTTGFNEQFF. CDR3 nucleotides: TGTGCCAGCAGCTTGGGGACCACTGGATTCAATGAGCAGTTCTTC.

The chain joins TRBV20-1 to TRBJ2-2; 12 bases map to TRBD2. This CDR3 spans 15 amino acids. V gave up 4 bases and J gave up 8 bases; unmatched junction bases: 8. Germline CDR1 and CDR2: DFQATT and SNEGSKA (reference sequence). CDR3 region: CSATETSGRLGELFF. DNA for the CDR3: TGCAGTGCTACTGAGACTAGCGGGAGATTGGGGGAGCTGTTTTTT.

The chain uses TRBV2 and TRBJ2-3; a weak D match, TRBD2 (6 bases). V was clipped by 6 bases and J by 2 bases, with 15 bases between them. The CDR3 spans 15 residues. From germline, CDR1 is SNHLY and CDR2 FYNNEI. CDR3 region: CASRPRERVTDTQYF. Here the CDR3 DNA reads TGTGCCAGCAGACCTCGGGAGAGAGTCACAGATACGCAGTATTTT.

The V gene is TRBV20-1, the J gene TRBJ1-2; a possible D gene is TRBD1 (5 bases). CDR1 is DFQATT, CDR2 SNEGSKA, per germline (reference sequence). The CDR3 is 14 amino acids. The V and J ends lost 3 bases and 0 bases respectively, with 11 bases between them. Here the CDR3 DNA reads TGCAGTGCTAGTGCGGGGCCAGCTAACTATGGCTACACCTTC. This codes for CSASAGPANYGYTF.

In its sample, this clonotype was seen a few times. J is TRBJ2-5 and V is TRBV27, with a tentative D call TRBD1 (6 bases). CDR3 length: 15 amino acids. Germline lookup yields CDR1 MNHEY and CDR2 SMNVEV (reference sequence). With 4 bases removed from V and 5 bases from J, the gap between germline ends came to 17 bases. The CDR3 is CASSSMGTPLETQYF. The CDR3 nucleotides are TGTGCCAGCAGTTCTATGGGGACACCCTTGGAGACCCAGTACTTC.

The rearrangement uses TRBV20-1 and TRBJ2-3; TRBD2 matches 8 bases. Germline V CDR1 and CDR2: DFQATT, SNEGSKA (reference sequence). The CDR3 contains 11 residues. CDR3 bases: TGCAACGGGGGGGACGCAGATACGCAGTATTTT. Translating it yields CNGGDADTQYF.

This sequence joins TRBV7-2 and TRBJ2-3; 9 bases fit TRBD2. Germline lookup yields CDR1 SGHTA and CDR2 FQGNSA. This CDR3 has 14 amino acids. In nucleotides, the CDR3 is TGTGCTAAGGGTCTTAGCGGGAGAGTAGATACGCAGTATTTT. Amino acid sequence: CAKGLSGRVDTQYF. The complete variable domain, with remaining parts taken from reference TRBV7-2 and TRBJ2-3, reads GAGVSQSPSNKVTEKGKDVELRCDPISGHTALYWYRQSLGQGLEFLIYFQGNSAPDKSGLPSDRFSAERTGGSVSTLTIQRTQQEDSAVYLCAKGLSGRVDTQYFGPGTRLTVL.

V gene TRBV10-3 combines with J gene TRBJ2-7, with D possibly TRBD2 on 6 matching bases. Trimming pared 6 bases from V and 7 bases from J, leaving 25 bases between. There are 16 residues in the CDR3. Germline assignment: CDR1 ENHRY and CDR2 SYGVKD. CDR3 loop: CAISQRSSASYNEQYF. The DNA of the CDR3 is TGTGCCATCAGCCAACGCTCTAGCGCGAGCTACAATGAGCAGTACTTC.

About this clonotype itself: One end of the junction fails to match germline, which may point to a read error. The chain couples TRBV18 to TRBJ1-2; the D is unclear. Germline V gives CDR1 KGHSH, CDR2 LQKENI. This CDR3 has 12 amino acids. The CDR3 sequence is CATSRVTYGYTF. CDR3 coding DNA: TGTGCCACCTCACGGGTTACCTATGGCTACACCTTC.

The chain links TRBV4-2 to TRBJ1-2; D is unresolved. The length of the CDR3 is 14 residues. V was pared by 2 bases and J by 4 bases, with 11 bases between. The germline gives CDR1 LGHNA, CDR2 YNFKEQ. CDR3: CASSQLGRPYGYTF. The CDR3 nucleotides read TGTGCCAGCAGCCAACTGGGGAGGCCCTATGGCTACACCTTC.

This chain links TRBV5-1 with TRBJ2-7, with D possibly being TRBD1 (5 bases). The V end was cut by 6 bases, the J end by 3 bases, with 13 bases between. CDR3 length equals 13 residues. The germline V gene has CDR1 SGHRS and CDR2 YFSETQ. In nucleotides, the CDR3 is TGCGCCAGCACGCACAGGCCTCACTACGAGCAGTACTTC. Residues: CASTHRPHYEQYF.

The gene calls are TRBV20-1 and TRBJ1-5, with a tentative D call TRBD1 (5 bases). There are 12 residues in the CDR3. Germline-derived CDR1 and CDR2 are DFQATT and SNEGSKA (reference sequence). The CDR3 DNA follows: TGCAATAAAGGGGTTTGGGATCGGCCCCAGCATTTT. It codes for CNKGVWDRPQHF.